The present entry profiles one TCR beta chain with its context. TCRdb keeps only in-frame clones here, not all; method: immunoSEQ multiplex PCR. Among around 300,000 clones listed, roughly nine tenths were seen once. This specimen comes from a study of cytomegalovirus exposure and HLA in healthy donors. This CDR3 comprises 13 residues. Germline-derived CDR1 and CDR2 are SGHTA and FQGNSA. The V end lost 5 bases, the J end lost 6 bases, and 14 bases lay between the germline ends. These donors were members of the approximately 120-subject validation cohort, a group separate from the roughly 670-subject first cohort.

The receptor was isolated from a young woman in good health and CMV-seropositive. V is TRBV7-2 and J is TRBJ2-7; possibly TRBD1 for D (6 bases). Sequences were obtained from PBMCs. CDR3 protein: CASSQQQGTEQYF. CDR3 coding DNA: TGTGCCAGCAGCCAACAGCAGGGGACCGAGCAGTACTTC.